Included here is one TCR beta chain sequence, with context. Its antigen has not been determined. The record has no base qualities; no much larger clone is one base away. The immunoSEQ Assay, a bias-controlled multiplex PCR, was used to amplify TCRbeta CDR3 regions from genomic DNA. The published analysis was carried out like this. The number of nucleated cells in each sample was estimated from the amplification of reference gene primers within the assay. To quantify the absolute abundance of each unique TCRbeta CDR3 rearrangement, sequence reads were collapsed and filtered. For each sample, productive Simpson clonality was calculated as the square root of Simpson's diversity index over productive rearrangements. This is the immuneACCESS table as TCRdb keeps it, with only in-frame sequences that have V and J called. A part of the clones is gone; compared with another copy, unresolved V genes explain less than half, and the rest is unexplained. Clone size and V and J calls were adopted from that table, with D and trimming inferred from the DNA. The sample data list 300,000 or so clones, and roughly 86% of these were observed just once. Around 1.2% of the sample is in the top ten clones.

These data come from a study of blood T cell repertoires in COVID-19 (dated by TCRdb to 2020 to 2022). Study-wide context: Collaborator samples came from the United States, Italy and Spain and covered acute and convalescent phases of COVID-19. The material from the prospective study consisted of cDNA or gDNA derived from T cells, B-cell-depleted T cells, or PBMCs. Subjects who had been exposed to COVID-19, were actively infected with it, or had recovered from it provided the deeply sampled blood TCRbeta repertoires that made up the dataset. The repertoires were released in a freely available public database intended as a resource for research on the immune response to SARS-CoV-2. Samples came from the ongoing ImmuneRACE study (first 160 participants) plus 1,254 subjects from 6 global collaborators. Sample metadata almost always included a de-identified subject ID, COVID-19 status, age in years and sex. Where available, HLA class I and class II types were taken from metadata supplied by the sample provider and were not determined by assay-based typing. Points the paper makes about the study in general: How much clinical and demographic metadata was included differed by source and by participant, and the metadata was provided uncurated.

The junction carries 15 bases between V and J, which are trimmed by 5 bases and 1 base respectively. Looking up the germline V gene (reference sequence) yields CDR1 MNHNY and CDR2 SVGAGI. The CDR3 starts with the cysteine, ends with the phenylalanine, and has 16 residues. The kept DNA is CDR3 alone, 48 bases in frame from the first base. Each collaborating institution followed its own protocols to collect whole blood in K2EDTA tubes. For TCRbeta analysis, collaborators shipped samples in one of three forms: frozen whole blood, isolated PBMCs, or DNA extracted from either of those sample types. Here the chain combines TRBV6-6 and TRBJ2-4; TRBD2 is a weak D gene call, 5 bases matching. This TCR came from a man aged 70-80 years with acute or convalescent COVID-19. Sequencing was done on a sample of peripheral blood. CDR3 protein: CASSTLRWEAKNIQYF. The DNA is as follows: TGTGCCAGCAGTACCCTACGATGGGAGGCCAAAAACATTCAGTACTTC.